This note documents a single T cell receptor beta chain sequence. Sequenced by immunoSEQ multiplex PCR; TCRdb stores in-frame clones only, minus some. The sample yields roughly 35,000 clones, about nine tenths seen once. The sample originates from a study of T cell changes during pregnancy in multiple sclerosis. Trimming took 1 base from V and 2 from J; bases not matched to a gene: 3. The CDR3 spans 16 residues. Germline loops: CDR1 MNHNS, CDR2 SASEGT. The gene calls are TRBV6-1 and TRBJ1-5, with 9 positions matching TRBD1. The sequence was collected from a female donor with multiple sclerosis, enrolled in a pregnancy study. Material: CD8+ T cells from peripheral blood mononuclear cells, obtained before pregnancy. The CDR3 DNA is TGTGCCAGCAGTGAAGATACAGGGGGCGGCAATCAGCCCCAGCATTTT. Amino acid sequence: CASSEDTGGGNQPQHF.